This T cell receptor beta chain was captured in a study of blood T cell repertoires in COVID-19. The overall study: Some COVID-19 samples were acute and others convalescent; all came from the United States, Italy and Spain.

Germline CDR1 is MNHEY and CDR2 is SMNVEV (reference sequence). The CDR3 extends over 13 amino acids. Trimming left V 5 bases short and J 1 base short, with 8 bases between. Authors' methods: Estimates of nucleated cell counts were drawn from the amplification of reference gene primers. Some clones are missing from TCRdb's copy, which holds only in-frame ones; the method was immunoSEQ multiplex PCR. That table gives V, J and clone size, and the DNA gave D and trimming. The sample includes approximately 270,000 clones, around 86% of them seen just once. Sequenced: peripheral blood. The TCR was taken from a man aged 50 to 60 with acute or convalescent COVID-19. The V and J genes are TRBV27 and TRBJ2-5; D gene ambiguous. The CDR3 sequence: CASSPRFQETQYF. For the CDR3, the DNA is TGTGCCAGCAGTCCGCGATTCCAAGAGACCCAGTACTTC.